In its sample, the clone carrying this T cell receptor (beta chain) was seen once. The sample belongs to a study of OX40 agonist ivuxolimab in advanced cancers. Only in-frame clones appear in the TCRdb table, and some are missing; sequencing was by immunoSEQ multiplex PCR. The data contain tens of thousands of clones, over 80% of them singletons. The receptor comes from an adult with an advanced solid tumor such as melanoma, head and neck, liver or kidney cancer. Sequencing was performed on CD4+ or CD8+ T cells sorted from blood, taken in a trial of the OX40 agonist ivuxolimab.

CDR3 sequence (DNA): TGCGCCAGCAGCTGGAGCGGGACGGAAGACCAGCATTTT. The encoded protein is CASSWSGTEDQHF. The V and J genes are TRBV5-1 and TRBJ1-5, with D possibly matching TRBD1 (5 bases). This CDR3 contains 13 residues. Trimming stripped 3 bases from V and 12 bases from J, with 16 bases between. CDR1 is SGHRS, CDR2 YFSETQ, per germline. Full variable domain (outside the CDR3, taken from reference TRBV5-1 and TRBJ1-5): KAGVTQTPRYLIKTRGQQVTLSCSPISGHRSVSWYQQTPGQGLQFLFEYFSETQRNKGNFPGRFSGRQFSNSRSEMNVSTLELGDSALYLCASSWSGTEDQHFGDGTRLSIL.